This T cell receptor (beta chain) was recorded in a study of blood T cell repertoires in COVID-19. Study context: The samples span acute and convalescent COVID-19 from the United States, Italy and Spain. The cDNA or gDNA used as material had been derived from T cells, B-cell-depleted T cells, or PBMCs.

Germline CDR1 and CDR2: SGHVS and FQNEAQ. The V segment lost 5 bases and the J segment 2 bases; nucleotides outside the gene matches: 7. This CDR3 spans 15 amino acids. This clone was detected once. Authors' analysis steps: Reference gene primer amplification in the assay estimated nucleated cell counts. Clones were sequenced by immunoSEQ multiplex PCR, and TCRdb holds only the in-frame ones, with some missing. That table gives V, J and clone size, and the DNA gave D and trimming. This sample has roughly 220,000 clones, with around three quarters found just once. The TCR was taken from a woman in her seventies with acute or convalescent COVID-19. The J gene is TRBJ2-3, the V gene TRBV7-8; 7 bases map to TRBD2. Sequencing used peripheral blood. The DNA for the CDR3 is TGTGCCAGCAGCCTCCGGGACTATGACACAGATACGCAGTATTTT. Translation: CASSLRDYDTDTQYF.